A single sample gave rise to the 20 T cell receptor beta chains below, sequenced in a study of T cell repertoires in cytomegalovirus infection. TCRdb re-called the reads through MiXCR, storing one row per CDR3 protein. Of fewer than 700,000 distinct CDR3 sequences in the sample, 24% are singletons; the top ten hold 8%. Specimen: CD8+ T cells from PBMCs. These receptors all come from a human donor in good health (CMV status not recorded). Some clones in this sample may be carry-over from other donors' samples.

This clonotype was picked up a small number of times. V is TRBV13 and J is TRBJ2-1; D is possibly TRBD2 (7 bases). This CDR3 has 16 residues. V shed 4 bases and J shed 5 bases, with 18 bases lying between them. From germline, CDR1 is PRHDT and CDR2 FYEKMQ (reference sequence). The CDR3 loop is CASSSKGGGADNEQFF. The DNA for the CDR3 is TGTGCCAGCAGCTCAAAGGGTGGGGGGGCCGACAATGAGCAGTTCTTC.

The V gene is TRBV7-9, the J gene TRBJ2-6; 8 positions agree with TRBD1. V lost 10 bases to trimming and J lost 9 bases; unmatched junction nucleotides: 17. The germline V gene has CDR1 SEHNR and CDR2 FQNEAQ (reference sequence). The CDR3 is made up of 16 amino acids. CDR3 loop: CAIAGTGRGWGNVLTF. CDR3 coding DNA: TGTGCCATCGCCGGGACAGGAAGGGGTTGGGGCAACGTCCTGACTTTC.

Points on this clonotype: One end of the junction is discordant with germline, which a read error may explain. The rearrangement joins TRBV4-1 to TRBJ2-7; TRBD2 matches at 7 bases. This CDR3 has 14 amino acids. The germline gives CDR1 MGHRA, CDR2 YSYEKL. The CDR3 reads CASSQLAASNEQYF. DNA for the CDR3: TGCGCCAGCAGCCAGCTAGCGGCCTCCAACGAGCAGTACTTC.

This clonotype appeared a few times. CDR3 protein: CASSHLGGVSGNTIYF. The CDR3 DNA follows: TGTGCCAGCAGTCATCTGGGGGGGGTCTCTGGAAACACCATATATTTT. The chain links TRBV28 to TRBJ1-3; maybe TRBD1 (5 bases). This CDR3 is built from 16 residues. The germline V gene has CDR1 MDHEN and CDR2 SYDVKM. The V gene lost 5 bases and the J gene lost 0 bases, with 14 bases spanning the gap.

This clonotype was seen more than once but under ten times. The rearrangement links TRBV29-1 to TRBJ1-5; D is undetermined. Germline V gene lookup returns CDR1 SQVTM and CDR2 ANQGSEA. The length of the CDR3 is 15 residues. V was trimmed by 7 bases and J by 2 bases, leaving 18 bases between them. The CDR3 reads CSATVSREGNQPQHF. In nucleotides, the CDR3 is TGCAGCGCCACGGTCTCACGGGAGGGCAATCAGCCCCAGCATTTT.

Points on this clonotype: At one of its ends the junction is not consistent with the germline gene, which may arise from a read error. CDR3 sequence reads: CASSLSGAGETQYF. CDR3 DNA sequence: TGTGCTAGCAGCCTTTCAGGGGCGGGGGAGACCCAGTACTTC. The V call is TRBV7-7, the J call TRBJ2-5; D may correspond to TRBD1 or TRBD2 (6 bases each). Germline V gives CDR1 SSHAT, CDR2 FNYEAQ (reference sequence). The CDR3 runs 14 residues.

CDR3 region: CASSQGPSGFYLSYEQYF. The CDR3 region has the DNA TGTGCCAGCAGCCAAGGTCCTAGCGGGTTCTACCTCTCCTACGAGCAGTACTTC. The chain couples TRBV14 to TRBJ2-7; 8 nucleotides align to TRBD2. Germline trimming cut 1 base from V and 0 bases from J; bases unmatched to any gene: 11. CDR1 is SGHDN, CDR2 FVKESK, per germline. The CDR3 covers 18 residues. Variable domain in full (rest from reference TRBV14 and TRBJ2-7): EAGVTQFPSHSVIEKGQTVTLRCDPISGHDNLYWYRRVMGKEIKFLLHFVKESKQDESGMPNNRFLAERTGGTYSTLKVQPAELEDSGVYFCASSQGPSGFYLSYEQYFGPGTRLTVT.

This clonotype has just a few counts. The chain uses TRBV6-2 or TRBV6-3 and TRBJ1-5; 10 bases map to TRBD1. Unmatched junction bases numbered 2, after V lost 9 bases and J lost 0 bases. The germline V gene has CDR1 MNHEY and CDR2 SVGEGT. The CDR3 is made up of 14 amino acids. The CDR3 DNA is TGTGCCAGTTGGGACAGGGGTAGCAATCAGCCCCAGCATTTT. Translated, it gives CASWDRGSNQPQHF.

This clonotype came up once. This chain connects TRBV29-1 to TRBJ1-1, with 8 bases that match TRBD1. The CDR3 sequence is 14 residues long. Trimming cost V 6 bases and J 5 bases; bases outside gene matches: 11. Germline V gives CDR1 SQVTM, CDR2 ANQGSEA. This CDR3 reads CSVVGPGGHTEAFF. In DNA form, the CDR3 reads TGCAGCGTGGTTGGGCCAGGGGGCCATACTGAAGCTTTCTTT.

In its sample, this clonotype was seen a few times. This CDR3 is CASSRAENTEAFF. The DNA of the CDR3 is TGTGCCAGCAGTAGGGCGGAGAACACTGAAGCTTTCTTT. The chain links TRBV28 to TRBJ1-1; D is ambiguous. The CDR3 extends over 13 amino acids. The ends were cut back, 5 bases at V and 1 base at J, with 8 bases in the middle. Germline-derived CDR1 and CDR2 are MDHEN and SYDVKM. Looking up the rest from reference TRBV28 and TRBJ1-1 gives the full variable domain: DVKVTQSSRYLVKRTGEKVFLECVQDMDHENMFWYRQDPGLGLRLIYFSYDVKMKEKGDIPEGYSVSREKKERFSLILESASTNQTSMYLCASSRAENTEAFFGQGTRLTVV.

The chain joins TRBV28 to TRBJ1-1, with 7 nucleotides matching TRBD1. The germline V gene has CDR1 MDHEN and CDR2 SYDVKM. The CDR3 has 16 amino acids. V lost 5 bases to trimming and J lost 3 bases; unmatched junction nucleotides: 12. The CDR3 reads CASSLLTQGVDTEAFF. DNA of the CDR3: TGTGCCAGCAGTCTACTTACTCAGGGGGTAGACACTGAAGCTTTCTTT. The entire variable domain, with the rest obtained from reference TRBV28 and TRBJ1-1, is as follows: DVKVTQSSRYLVKRTGEKVFLECVQDMDHENMFWYRQDPGLGLRLIYFSYDVKMKEKGDIPEGYSVSREKKERFSLILESASTNQTSMYLCASSLLTQGVDTEAFFGQGTRLTVV.

In its sample, this clonotype was seen many times. CDR3 bases: TGTGCCAGCAGCCCAGCTCCGGGAGGTAGCACCGGGGAGCTGTTTTTT. Its protein product is CASSPAPGGSTGELFF. J is TRBJ2-2 and V is TRBV7-8; 7 nucleotides align to TRBD2. CDR3 length equals 16 residues. CDR1 SGHVS and CDR2 FQNEAQ come from the germline V gene. J gave up 4 bases and V 5 bases, and 10 bases lay outside the gene matches.

The CDR3 DNA sequence: TGCAGCGTTGAAGAGAATATATGGGGTAACACTGAAGCTTTCTTT. Translating it yields CSVEENIWGNTEAFF. This sequence joins TRBV29-1 and TRBJ1-1, with D uncertain. There are 15 residues in the CDR3. Trimming pared 0 bases from V and 2 bases from J, leaving 13 bases between. CDR1 SQVTM and CDR2 ANQGSEA come from the germline V gene.

J is TRBJ2-1 and V is TRBV27; TRBD1 matches at 7 bases. V was clipped by 5 bases and J by 5 bases; unmatched bases: 9. The length of the CDR3 is 15 residues. The germline CDR1 and CDR2 sequences are MNHEY and SMNVEV (reference sequence). The CDR3 DNA follows: TGTGCCAGCAGTGTCCTACAGGGGAACAACAATGAGCAGTTCTTC. Translation gives CASSVLQGNNNEQFF.

The CDR3 here is CASSQSGRGPSYEQYF. CDR3 nucleotide sequence: TGCGCCAGCAGTCAATCGGGGCGGGGGCCCTCCTACGAGCAGTACTTC. This chain links TRBV23-1 with TRBJ2-7, with D tentatively TRBD2 (7 bases). TRBV23-1 is flagged as an ORF with uncertain function. This CDR3 spans 16 amino acids. Trimming took off 0 bases at V and 0 bases at J, with 12 bases between the two ends.

This clonotype was seen ten or more times. The chain carries TRBV7-9 and TRBJ2-3; maybe TRBD2 (6 bases). From germline, CDR1 is SEHNR and CDR2 FQNEAQ (reference sequence). V gave up 5 bases and J gave up 2 bases, with 17 bases separating them. The CDR3 totals 16 residues. In DNA, the CDR3 is TGTGCCAGCAGCAATATCAAGGGGCGGGACACAGATACGCAGTATTTT. It is translated as CASSNIKGRDTDTQYF.

This clonotype was observed at least ten times. The V gene is TRBV7-6, the J gene TRBJ2-5; no firm D call. The CDR3 runs 13 residues. Germline V gives CDR1 SGHVS, CDR2 FNYEAQ. V lost 5 bases to trimming and J lost 2 bases, with 9 bases between them. This CDR3 reads CASSDRSQETQYF. The CDR3 nucleotides read TGTGCCAGCAGCGATAGGTCACAAGAGACCCAGTACTTC.

To note about this clonotype: Likely a read error: the CDR3 ends without its conserved phenylalanine or tryptophan. The CDR3 region has the DNA TGCGCCAGCAGCCAAGATAGCGGGGGGGCTTACAATGAGCAGTTCTCC. This gives the protein CASSQDSGGAYNEQFS. This chain connects TRBV4-3 to TRBJ2-1, with 11 nucleotides matching TRBD2. The CDR3 runs to 16 residues. The junction had 2 bases not matched to a gene; V was cut back by 0 bases and J by 4 bases. CDR1 and CDR2 from the germline V gene are LGHNA and YSLEER.

This clonotype came up a few times. The genes are TRBV2 and TRBJ1-1; the D gene is possibly TRBD1 (5 bases). The CDR3 extends over 14 amino acids. CDR1 SNHLY and CDR2 FYNNEI come from the germline V gene. Trimming took off 8 bases at V and 3 bases at J, with 16 bases between the two ends. CDR3 sequence: CASPGGRADTEAFF. The CDR3 DNA sequence: TGTGCCAGCCCGGGCGGCAGGGCGGACACTGAAGCTTTCTTT.

Worth noting for this clonotype: A much larger clone differs by one base, so this may be a read error. The chain combines TRBV7-2 with TRBJ2-5; perhaps TRBD1 as D (6 bases). The CDR3 has 16 residues. CDR1 and CDR2 (germline): SGHTA, FQGNSA. The CDR3 DNA reads TGTGTCAGCAGTAACGGACCCAGGGGCAATCAAGAGACCCAGTACTTC. It specifies CVSSNGPRGNQETQYF.